The rows below give T cell receptor beta chains drawn from one sample of a study of control samples from healthy donors and cancer patients. TCRdb's table, derived via immunoSEQ multiplex PCR, lists solely in-frame clones and lacks some. The sample gives approximately 120,000 clones, about nine tenths of which show up once; under 4.5% is in the top ten. The sample comprised blood. These receptors all stem from a human donor in good health. The donor label of this sample is uncertain. Each CDR3 is given with its conserved first and last residue. Size is omitted from some rows. Given values are once, few, many or a class for expanded clones.

TRBV6-5,once,TRBJ2-7,CASNLRAGSSYEQYF
TRBV6-5,-,TRBJ1-5,CASSWQLTQPQHF
TRBV5-1,-,TRBJ1-2,CATRTEPSNGYTF
TRBV28,-,TRBJ2-6,CASRAGGQAGANVLTF
TRBV28,-,TRBJ1-6,CASGSSYNSPLHF
TRBV4-2,-,TRBJ2-3,CASSQGDRDSTQYF
TRBV11-2,-,TRBJ2-1,CASSLSTREQFF
TRBV7-9,-,TRBJ1-3,CASSWDGPSGNTIYF
TRBV30,-,TRBJ1-6,CAWRQLGTRNSPLHF
TRBV5-1,-,TRBJ2-7,CASTSGPYPYEQYF
TRBV21-1,-,TRBJ1-4,CASSSGVGEKLFF
TRBV29-1,-,TRBJ1-1,CSVVGQGSERRDTEAFF
TRBV7-9,few,TRBJ1-1,CASSLGIGQSNTEAFF
TRBV9,once,TRBJ2-1,CASSVVPYDEQFF
TRBV30,-,TRBJ1-2,CAWSSTGEGYGYTF
TRBV5-1,-,TRBJ1-2,CASSRSTYGYTF
TRBV3-1/TRBV3-2,-,TRBJ2-2,CASSQETPTAGTANTGELFF
TRBV3-1/TRBV3-2,-,TRBJ1-2,CASSLPGRNYGYTF
TRBV9,-,TRBJ1-6,CASSVDQGNSPLHF
TRBV7-8,-,TRBJ2-5,CASSLSGRVVTQYF
TRBV5-1,-,TRBJ1-3,CASAGDGNTIYF
TRBV4-3,-,TRBJ2-3,CASSQDIPGTGGPDTQYF
TRBV7-9,-,TRBJ2-1,CASSFWVGEQFF
TRBV3-1/TRBV3-2,-,TRBJ2-3,CASSTLAGTQYF
TRBV6-5,-,TRBJ1-1,CASSSWGQNTEAFF
TRBV5-1,-,TRBJ2-7,CASSPSYGTMFYEQYF
TRBV2,-,TRBJ2-1,CASSKAPIEQFF
TRBV19,-,TRBJ1-2,CASSKPTGTANYGYTF
TRBV25-1,-,TRBJ2-5,CASSEFAGSDQYF
TRBV6-5,once,TRBJ1-5,CASSYTGARNQPQHF
TRBV24-1,-,TRBJ2-1,CATSDVRQKNEQFF
TRBV12-5,-,TRBJ2-3,CASGLVLSEGDTQYF
TRBV7-9,few,TRBJ1-1,CASSQTTDTEAFF
TRBV3-1/TRBV3-2,-,TRBJ1-2,CASSQGPYGYTF
TRBV6-5,-,TRBJ2-7,CASSRTWGEQYF
TRBV2,few,TRBJ1-5,CASSGDTGNQPQHF